The rows below give T cell receptor beta chains drawn from one sample of a study of Ad26.COV2.S vaccination and SARS-CoV-2 variants. Here immunoSEQ multiplex PCR was the method, and the copy in TCRdb shows in-frame clones only, minus some. The data show 360,000 or so clones, around nine tenths seen once. Sequencing was performed on peripheral blood, taken in a trial of Ad26.COV2.S vaccine versus placebo. The source of these receptors is a person between 18 and 59 years old who received the Ad26.COV2.S COVID-19 vaccine or a placebo. CDR3s include the opening cysteine and the closing phenylalanine or tryptophan. A D gene is named only where the DNA matches it firmly. Where a row states a size, it is once, few, many or the class of an expanded clone; other rows omit it.

>TRBD1|12|TRBV29-1|-|TRBJ1-2
CSVRQGAWGYTF
TGCAGCGTTCGGCAGGGGGCGTGGGGCTACACCTTC
>TRBD1|15|TRBV5-4|-|TRBJ1-1
CASSSGTAMNTEAFF
TGTGCCAGCAGCTCAGGGACAGCCATGAACACTGAAGCTTTCTTT
>-|13|TRBV24-1|-|TRBJ2-1
CATSDLMVDEQFF
TGTGCCACCAGTGATTTAATGGTGGATGAGCAGTTCTTC
>-|13|TRBV7-9|few|TRBJ2-7
CASSLEGAYEQYF
TGTGCCAGCAGCTTAGAAGGGGCCTACGAGCAGTACTTC
>-|15|TRBV30|-|TRBJ2-3
CAWSVQVIATDTQYF
TGTGCCTGGAGTGTACAGGTCATAGCCACAGATACGCAGTATTTT
>TRBD2|14|TRBV5-1|-|TRBJ2-5
CASSFGQGGETQYF
TGCGCCAGCAGCTTTGGGCAGGGAGGGGAGACCCAGTACTTC
>-|11|TRBV20-1|once|TRBJ2-7
CSARPPYEQYF
TGCAGTGCTAGACCTCCCTACGAGCAGTACTTC
>-|15|TRBV7-8|once|TRBJ2-3
CASRPDRSSTDTQYF
TGTGCCAGCAGACCTGACAGGTCTAGCACAGATACGCAGTATTTT
>TRBD2|13|TRBV9|-|TRBJ2-5
CASSSSGRETQYF
TGTGCCAGCAGCTCGAGCGGGAGGGAGACCCAGTACTTC
>-|14|TRBV18|-|TRBJ2-7
CASSQTDGSYEQYF
TGTGCCAGCTCTCAGACTGACGGCTCCTACGAGCAGTACTTC
>-|13|TRBV10-3|-|TRBJ1-5
CAISVGVGQPQHF
TGTGCCATCAGTGTCGGGGTAGGTCAGCCCCAGCATTTT
>-|16|TRBV6-1|-|TRBJ1-6
CASSEITVTDNSPLHF
TGTGCCAGCAGTGAAATCACAGTAACAGATAATTCACCCCTCCACTTT
>-|13|TRBV28|-|TRBJ1-2
CASSLDRNYGYTF
TGTGCCAGCAGTTTAGACAGAAACTATGGCTACACCTTC
>TRBD1|16|TRBV7-2|-|TRBJ2-7
CASSLGGQGAIYEQYF
TGTGCCAGCAGCTTAGGGGGACAGGGGGCGATATACGAGCAGTACTTC
>-|13|TRBV7-9|few|TRBJ2-5
CASSSWGVETQYF
TGTGCCAGCAGCTCATGGGGGGTTGAGACCCAGTACTTC
>-|13|TRBV7-9|few|TRBJ1-1
CASSLVADTEAFF
TGTGCCAGCAGCTTAGTGGCTGACACTGAAGCTTTCTTT
>-|13|TRBV6-5|-|TRBJ2-5
CASRGPNQETQYF
TGTGCCAGCAGGGGACCAAACCAAGAGACCCAGTACTTC
>TRBD1|14|TRBV5-5|-|TRBJ1-1
CASSLESGGRRAFF
TGTGCCAGCAGCTTGGAGTCAGGGGGTCGGAGAGCTTTCTTT
>-|15|TRBV4-2|-|TRBJ1-1
CASSPRQAANTEAFF
TGTGCCAGCAGCCCCAGACAGGCTGCGAACACTGAAGCTTTCTTT
>-|12|TRBV3-1/TRBV3-2|-|TRBJ2-7
CASSQGRRPAYF
TGTGCCAGCAGCCAAGGACGGCGTCCGGCGTACTTC
>-|14|TRBV28|-|TRBJ1-4
CASSFKQSNEKLFF
TGTGCCAGCAGTTTTAAACAGAGTAATGAAAAACTGTTTTTT
>TRBD1|13|TRBV28|few|TRBJ2-7
CATKTGGSYEQYF
TGTGCCACCAAGACAGGGGGCTCCTACGAGCAGTACTTC
>TRBD1|15|TRBV3-1/TRBV3-2|once|TRBJ1-5
CASSQVLGTGVPQHF
TGTGCCAGCAGCCAAGTTCTTGGGACAGGGGTTCCCCAGCATTTT
>-|15|TRBV5-1|-|TRBJ2-7
CASSLQGQSFYEQYF
TGCGCCAGCAGCTTGCAAGGACAGTCGTTTTACGAGCAGTACTTC
>-|14|TRBV29-1|-|TRBJ1-1
CSVVAGGRNTEAFF
TGCAGCGTTGTGGCGGGAGGGAGGAACACTGAAGCTTTCTTT